Listed here is a single T cell receptor (beta chain). Antigen: not known. Germline CDR1 is LGHDT and CDR2 is YNNKEL (reference sequence). V was trimmed by 4 bases and J by 5 bases, leaving 17 bases between them. CDR3 length: 15 residues. This entry comes from a study of CD8 T cells in Susac syndrome. The study's findings and limits: Clonal expansion of Susac CD8+ cells peaked in TEMRA cells, and it also peaked in active patients.

Random hexamers were used to reverse transcribe roughly 0.45 to 1 ug of RNA. MiXCR, run by TCRdb on the immunoSEQ multiplex PCR reads, gives a single entry per CDR3 protein. The sample includes some 96,000 distinct CDR3 sequences, around 96% of them seen just once. The sequenced material came from CD8+ T cells from PBMCs. This TCR derives from a human donor with Susac syndrome. The gene calls are TRBV3-1 and TRBJ2-5; D call uncertain. CDR3 in DNA: TGTGCCAGCAGCCTAAAATATCGGCGTGTGGAGACCCAGTACTTC. Its protein product is CASSLKYRRVETQYF.